Sequencing of this T cell receptor beta chain was carried out in a study of blood T cell repertoires in COVID-19. About the research overall: Material from acute and convalescent COVID-19 was sourced from the United States, Italy and Spain.

In the study's own analysis: Amplification with reference gene primers provided the estimates of nucleated cell counts. Generated by immunoSEQ multiplex PCR, the TCRdb table keeps only in-frame clones and is missing some. Clonal size and the V and J genes are those of that table, whereas D and trimming came from the DNA. The repertoire includes 230,000 or so clones, roughly 80% of them detected once, and just under 20% sits in the top ten. Trimming stripped 6 bases from V and 3 bases from J, with 9 bases between. The germline gives CDR1 MDHEN, CDR2 SYDVKM. The CDR3 has 13 residues. The chain is built from TRBV28 and TRBJ1-5, with D perhaps matching TRBD1 (6 bases). Source material: peripheral blood. The sequence derives from a man aged 30 to 39 with active or convalescent COVID-19. The CDR3 DNA sequence: TGTGCCAGCAGGAGGACAGACAATCAGCCCCAGCATTTT. This encodes CASRRTDNQPQHF.